The 15 T cell receptor beta chains reported below all come from one sample, sequenced in a study of blood T cells in healthy people across ages. Sample-barcoded 5' priming and a J-beta primer mix drove a second PCR of about 7 to 11 cycles. A single record per CDR3 protein comes from TCRdb applying MiXCR to the 5' RACE reads. This sample has about 580,000 distinct CDR3 sequences, with around half found just once. The sample consisted of blood. The receptor source for this set is an elderly man in good health.

This clonotype has only a few counts. The chain couples TRBV4-1 to TRBJ2-1; 9 bases fit TRBD1. In germline, CDR1 is MGHRA, CDR2 YSYEKL. Trimming cost V 0 bases and J 8 bases; bases outside gene matches: 11. This CDR3 comprises 17 residues. CDR3 protein: CASSQDKGTGLLDEQFF. CDR3 sequence (DNA): TGCGCCAGCAGCCAAGATAAGGGGACAGGGCTACTTGATGAGCAGTTCTTC.

The chain joins TRBV6-2 or TRBV6-3 to TRBJ2-7; D is tentatively TRBD1 or TRBD2 (6 bases each). Between the trimmed V and J ends, which lost 7 bases and 4 bases, there was a span of 26 bases. CDR1 is MNHEY, CDR2 SVGEGT, per germline. The CDR3 loop spans 17 amino acids. The CDR3 reads CASTEPLAGLRGYEQYF. In DNA, the CDR3 is TGTGCCAGCACGGAGCCTCTGGCCGGACTAAGGGGGTACGAGCAGTACTTC.

For this clonotype: The germline gene is not matched at one end of the junction; a read error may be the cause. The chain couples TRBV2 to TRBJ2-3; D perhaps matches TRBD2 (5 bases). The length of the CDR3 is 16 residues. The germline V gene encodes CDR1 SNHLY and CDR2 FYNNEI. CDR3 in amino acids: CASSDGIQAGTDMQYF. The CDR3 DNA reads TGTGCCAGCAGCGATGGGATCCAGGCGGGCACAGATATGCAGTATTTT.

The CDR3 DNA is TGCGCCAGCAGCAAATCGGGGGGAGGCGAAAAACTGTTTTTT. It encodes CASSKSGGGEKLFF. The V and J genes are TRBV4-3 and TRBJ1-4, with D maybe TRBD1 (5 bases). V was clipped by 5 bases and J by 8 bases, with 15 bases between them. Per germline, CDR1 LGHNA and CDR2 YSLEER. The CDR3 loop spans 14 amino acids.

The rearrangement uses TRBV2 and TRBJ2-5; tentatively, D is TRBD2 (6 bases). Per germline, CDR1 SNHLY and CDR2 FYNNEI. V gave up 8 bases and J gave up 5 bases, with 18 bases separating them. The CDR3 is 14 amino acids. The CDR3: CASGEALKGETQYF. For the CDR3, the DNA is TGTGCCAGCGGGGAGGCCCTCAAGGGGGAGACCCAGTACTTC.

V is TRBV7-9 and J is TRBJ2-7, with D tentatively TRBD1 or TRBD2 (6 bases each). The closer fit of TRBJ2-5 to the DNA end suggests the J call may be wrong. This CDR3 has 13 amino acids. Germline V CDR1 and CDR2: SEHNR, FQNEAQ (reference sequence). The CDR3 region is CASRHGGPETQYF. Here the CDR3 DNA reads TGTGCCAGCAGGCATGGGGGGCCGGAGACCCAGTACTTC.

The chain couples TRBV9 to TRBJ2-1; D is perhaps TRBD1 or TRBD2 (5 bases each). CDR3 length: 16 amino acids. Trimming left V 0 bases short and J 3 bases short, with 13 bases between. Germline values: CDR1 SGDLS, CDR2 YYNGEE. CDR3 DNA: TGTGCCAGCAGCGTAGCGGGTTTGGGGGACTACAATGAGCAGTTCTTC. Translating gives CASSVAGLGDYNEQFF.

This clonotype was counted ten times or more. The CDR3 region has the DNA TGTGCCAGCAGTTACTCTGGACAGGGTGTCCCCGGGGCCAACGTCCTGACTTTC. Translating gives CASSYSGQGVPGANVLTF. This sequence joins TRBV6-5 and TRBJ2-6; 8 bases align to TRBD1. This CDR3 spans 18 amino acids. Trimming at V came to 0 bases and at J to 4 bases, leaving 8 bases not matched to a gene. From germline, CDR1 is MNHEY and CDR2 SVGAGI.

The rearrangement uses TRBV20-1 and TRBJ2-1; 8 positions agree with TRBD2. The CDR3 sequence is 16 residues long. Germline assignment: CDR1 DFQATT and CDR2 SNEGSKA (reference sequence). V dropped 1 base and J dropped 4; count of bases not matched to a gene: 9. CDR3 protein: CSARGSKRERYNEQFF. The CDR3 nucleotides are TGCAGTGCTAGAGGGTCGAAGCGGGAGAGATACAATGAGCAGTTCTTC.

In this sample, this clonotype turned up a few times. CDR3: CASSPTGGSSPLHF. In DNA form, the CDR3 reads TGTGCCAGCAGTCCAACAGGGGGTAGTTCACCCCTCCACTTT. The chain is built from TRBV6-6 and TRBJ1-6; 8 bases line up with TRBD1. This CDR3 contains 14 residues. Germline values: CDR1 MNHNY, CDR2 SVGAGI (reference sequence). Germline trimming cut 5 bases from V and 9 bases from J; bases unmatched to any gene: 6.

In this sample, this clonotype turned up a few times. The V and J genes are TRBV7-9 and TRBJ1-2; the match to TRBD1 covers 8 bases. This CDR3 region has 15 residues. V was pared by 3 bases and J by 4 bases, with 7 bases of the junction left unmatched. Looked up from germline, CDR1 is SEHNR and CDR2 is FQNEAQ (reference sequence). CDR3 DNA: TGTGCCAGCAGCTTGATTCAGGGGGCAGGCTATGGCTACACCTTC. Amino acid sequence: CASSLIQGAGYGYTF.

This clonotype was counted ten times or more. This chain links TRBV6-6 with TRBJ1-4; tentatively, D is TRBD1 (6 bases). CDR3 length: 14 residues. V lost 6 bases, J lost 7 bases, and 15 bases lay in between. CDR1 is MNHNY, CDR2 SVGAGI, per germline (reference sequence). The CDR3 protein is CASSPRQAAEKLFF. Here the CDR3 DNA reads TGTGCCAGCAGCCCGAGACAGGCTGCTGAAAAACTGTTTTTT.

The V call is TRBV7-2, the J call TRBJ2-5; 7 bases agree with TRBD1. V trimming: 5 bases; J trimming: 3 bases; junction bases outside the gene matches: 3. This CDR3 is 13 amino acids long. Germline values: CDR1 SGHTA, CDR2 FQGNSA. CDR3: CASSEDREETQYF. Written as DNA, the CDR3 is TGTGCCAGCAGCGAAGACAGGGAAGAGACCCAGTACTTC.

The rearrangement uses TRBV29-1 and TRBJ2-4, with D possibly being TRBD1 (6 bases). The germline V and J ends were trimmed by 7 bases and 0 bases, with 13 bases remaining between them. The germline V gene has CDR1 SQVTM and CDR2 ANQGSEA. This CDR3 contains 14 residues. The CDR3 DNA sequence: TGCAGCGCCACAGGGAATCTAGCCAAAAACATTCAGTACTTC. Its translation: CSATGNLAKNIQYF.

V is TRBV7-2 and J is TRBJ2-1, with 9 bases identical to TRBD1. Per the germline V gene, CDR1 is SGHTA and CDR2 is FQGNSA. After removal of 0 bases from V and 5 bases from J, the junction contained 5 bases not matched to a gene. The CDR3 covers 16 residues. The CDR3 DNA is TGTGCCAGCAGCTTAGCTAGGACAGGGGCACACAATGAGCAGTTCTTC. This codes for CASSLARTGAHNEQFF.